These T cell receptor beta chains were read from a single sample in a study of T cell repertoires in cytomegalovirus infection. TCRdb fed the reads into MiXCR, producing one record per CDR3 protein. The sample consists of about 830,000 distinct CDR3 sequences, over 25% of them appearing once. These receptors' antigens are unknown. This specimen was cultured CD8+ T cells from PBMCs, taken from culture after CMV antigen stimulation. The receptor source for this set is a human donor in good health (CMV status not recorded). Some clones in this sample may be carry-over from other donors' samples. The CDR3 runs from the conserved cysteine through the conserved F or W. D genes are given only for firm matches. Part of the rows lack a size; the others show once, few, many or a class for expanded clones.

CDR3aa: CASSYYYRKAANEKLFF
CDR3nt: TGTGCCAGCAGTTATTACTACCGCAAGGCAGCTAATGAAAAACTGTTTTTT
abundance: few
v_gene: TRBV6-5
d_gene: .
len: 17
j_gene: TRBJ1-4

CDR3aa: CASSIRQYNEQFF
CDR3nt: TGTGCCAGCAGCATCCGACAGTACAATGAGCAGTTCTTC
abundance: many
v_gene: TRBV7-9
d_gene: .
len: 13
j_gene: TRBJ2-1

CDR3aa: CASSGGQGAEFF
CDR3nt: TGTGCCAGCAGTGGGGGACAGGGCGCGGAGTTCTTC
abundance: many
v_gene: TRBV6-1
d_gene: TRBD1
len: 12
j_gene: TRBJ2-1

CDR3aa: CASSYPTTSGVSGELFF
CDR3nt: TGTGCCAGCAGTTACCCAACGACTAGCGGGGTATCAGGGGAGCTGTTTTTT
abundance: few
v_gene: TRBV6-2/TRBV6-3
d_gene: TRBD2
len: 17
j_gene: TRBJ2-2

CDR3aa: CASSSSGGLKEQFF
CDR3nt: TGTGCCAGCAGCTCCTCGGGGGGGTTGAAAGAGCAGTTCTTC
abundance: .
v_gene: TRBV7-9
d_gene: TRBD2
len: 14
j_gene: TRBJ2-1

CDR3aa: CVSSSDHYGYTF
CDR3nt: TGTGTCAGCAGTTCGGATCACTATGGCTACACCTTC
abundance: .
v_gene: TRBV27
d_gene: .
len: 12
j_gene: TRBJ1-2

CDR3aa: CASSTRGGFF
CDR3nt: TGTGCCAGCAGTACCAGGGGGGGGTTCTTC
abundance: .
v_gene: TRBV2
d_gene: .
len: 10
j_gene: TRBJ2-1

CDR3aa: CASSYPGLAGEFF
CDR3nt: TGTGCCAGCAGTTACCCCGGACTAGCGGGGGAATTCTTC
abundance: .
v_gene: TRBV6-2/TRBV6-3
d_gene: TRBD2
len: 13
j_gene: TRBJ2-1

CDR3aa: CASSLGGQGAYPDSSNTGELFF
CDR3nt: TGTGCCAGCAGCTTAGGCGGGCAGGGGGCGTACCCAGATTCTTCGAACACCGGGGAGCTGTTTTTT
abundance: .
v_gene: TRBV7-9
d_gene: TRBD1
len: 22
j_gene: TRBJ2-2

CDR3aa: CASSRYDNFLVDEQYF
CDR3nt: TGTGCCAGCAGCCGCTACGATAATTTTCTAGTCGACGAGCAGTACTTC
abundance: many
v_gene: TRBV7-2
d_gene: .
len: 16
j_gene: TRBJ2-7

CDR3aa: CASSEARRGGTDTQYF
CDR3nt: TGTGCCAGCAGTGAAGCGCGGCGGGGTGGTACAGATACGCAGTATTTT
abundance: .
v_gene: TRBV6-1
d_gene: .
len: 16
j_gene: TRBJ2-3

CDR3aa: CASSPEGNRGPYGYTF
CDR3nt: TGCGCCAGCAGCCCAGAGGGGAACAGGGGACCATATGGCTACACCTTC
abundance: .
v_gene: TRBV4-1
d_gene: TRBD1
len: 16
j_gene: TRBJ1-2

CDR3aa: CASSLDWAGANTGELFF
CDR3nt: TGTGCCAGCAGCTTAGATTGGGCGGGGGCCAACACCGGGGAGCTGTTTTTT
abundance: .
v_gene: TRBV11-3
d_gene: .
len: 17
j_gene: TRBJ2-2

CDR3aa: CASSYLGGAGDGYTF
CDR3nt: TGTGCCAGCAGTTACCTGGGGGGCGCAGGGGACGGCTACACCTTC
abundance: .
v_gene: TRBV6-5
d_gene: .
len: 15
j_gene: TRBJ1-2

CDR3aa: CASSERSFYGYTF
CDR3nt: TGTGCCAGCAGTGAAAGGTCTTTCTATGGCTACACCTTC
abundance: many
v_gene: TRBV2
d_gene: .
len: 13
j_gene: TRBJ1-2

CDR3aa: CASSHPASGYGETQYF
CDR3nt: TGCGCCAGCAGCCATCCGGCTAGCGGGTATGGCGAGACCCAGTACTTC
abundance: few
v_gene: TRBV4-1
d_gene: TRBD2
len: 16
j_gene: TRBJ2-5

CDR3aa: CASSGLADFLSSYNEQFF
CDR3nt: TGTGCCAGCAGTGGACTAGCGGATTTTCTAAGCTCCTACAATGAGCAGTTCTTC
abundance: .
v_gene: TRBV6-6
d_gene: TRBD2
len: 18
j_gene: TRBJ2-1

CDR3aa: CASTYRGHGQPQHF
CDR3nt: TGTGCCAGTACCTACAGGGGGCACGGTCAGCCCCAGCATTTT
abundance: few
v_gene: TRBV19
d_gene: TRBD1
len: 14
j_gene: TRBJ1-5

CDR3aa: CASSLWTAGEKLFF
CDR3nt: TGTGCCAGCAGTTTATGGACAGCAGGGGAAAAACTGTTTTTT
abundance: many
v_gene: TRBV28
d_gene: .
len: 14
j_gene: TRBJ1-4

CDR3aa: CASSYSGTTNEKLFF
CDR3nt: TGTGCCAGCAGTTACTCAGGGACAACTAATGAAAAACTGTTTTTT
abundance: .
v_gene: TRBV6-5
d_gene: .
len: 15
j_gene: TRBJ1-4

CDR3aa: CASGYRGQGALPLETQYF
CDR3nt: TGTGCCAGCGGATATCGCGGGCAGGGGGCCTTACCCCTGGAGACCCAGTACTTC
abundance: .
v_gene: TRBV7-9
d_gene: TRBD1
len: 18
j_gene: TRBJ2-5

CDR3aa: CASEFPPGTGELFF
CDR3nt: TGTGCCAGCGAGTTTCCCCCCGGCACCGGGGAGCTGTTTTTT
abundance: .
v_gene: TRBV27
d_gene: .
len: 14
j_gene: TRBJ2-2

CDR3aa: CSISKNTEAFF
CDR3nt: TGCAGCATTAGCAAGAACACTGAAGCTTTCTTT
abundance: .
v_gene: TRBV29-1
d_gene: .
len: 11
j_gene: TRBJ1-1

CDR3aa: CATSEHAYSNTGELFF
CDR3nt: TGTGCCACCAGTGAGCACGCTTACTCGAACACCGGGGAGCTGTTTTTT
abundance: .
v_gene: TRBV24-1
d_gene: .
len: 16
j_gene: TRBJ2-2

CDR3aa: CASSSQGLNQPQHF
CDR3nt: TGTGCCAGCAGCAGCCAGGGCCTGAATCAGCCCCAGCATTTT
abundance: .
v_gene: TRBV12-3/TRBV12-4
d_gene: .
len: 14
j_gene: TRBJ1-5

CDR3aa: CASSWAGQNTEAFF
CDR3nt: TGTGCCAGTAGTTGGGCAGGCCAGAACACTGAAGCTTTCTTT
abundance: few
v_gene: TRBV19
d_gene: .
len: 14
j_gene: TRBJ1-1

CDR3aa: CAISESTGALPYGDSYEQYF
CDR3nt: TGTGCCATCAGTGAGTCGACAGGGGCCCTTCCGTACGGGGACTCCTACGAGCAGTACTTC
abundance: few
v_gene: TRBV10-3
d_gene: TRBD1
len: 20
j_gene: TRBJ2-7

CDR3aa: CASSDVWPGELFF
CDR3nt: TGTGCCAGCAGTGACGTCTGGCCCGGGGAGCTGTTTTTT
abundance: few
v_gene: TRBV2
d_gene: .
len: 13
j_gene: TRBJ2-2

CDR3aa: CASRIRGAAFESPLHF
CDR3nt: TGTGCCAGCAGAATACGGGGAGCCGCGTTTGAGTCACCCCTCCACTTT
abundance: .
v_gene: TRBV12-3/TRBV12-4
d_gene: .
len: 16
j_gene: TRBJ1-6

CDR3aa: CASSQEEAGGLIETQYF
CDR3nt: TGTGCCAGCAGCCAAGAAGAAGCGGGGGGGCTGATAGAGACCCAGTACTTC
abundance: .
v_gene: TRBV4-2
d_gene: TRBD2
len: 17
j_gene: TRBJ2-5

CDR3aa: CASSFLDQGYGYTF
CDR3nt: TGTGCCAGCAGTTTCCTGGACCAGGGTTATGGCTACACCTTC
abundance: .
v_gene: TRBV28
d_gene: .
len: 14
j_gene: TRBJ1-2

CDR3aa: CASSPASRSDTQYF
CDR3nt: TGTGCCAGCAGTCCCGCTTCCCGATCAGATACGCAGTATTTT
abundance: few
v_gene: TRBV6-2/TRBV6-3
d_gene: .
len: 14
j_gene: TRBJ2-3

CDR3aa: CSARGGGAGVVEQFF
CDR3nt: TGCAGTGCTAGGGGGGGGGGGGCAGGGGTGGTTGAGCAGTTCTTC
abundance: few
v_gene: TRBV20-1
d_gene: .
len: 15
j_gene: TRBJ2-1

CDR3aa: CTSRRQGYDGELFF
CDR3nt: TGTACCAGTAGGAGACAGGGTTACGACGGGGAGCTGTTTTTT
abundance: .
v_gene: TRBV19
d_gene: TRBD1
len: 14
j_gene: TRBJ2-2

CDR3aa: CSVTGANTGELFF
CDR3nt: TGCAGCGTGACGGGGGCGAACACCGGGGAGCTGTTTTTT
abundance: .
v_gene: TRBV29-1
d_gene: .
len: 13
j_gene: TRBJ2-2

CDR3aa: CASSPESYLNTEAFF
CDR3nt: TGTGCCAGCAGCCCTGAATCGTATCTGAACACTGAAGCTTTCTTT
abundance: few
v_gene: TRBV6-2/TRBV6-3
d_gene: .
len: 15
j_gene: TRBJ1-1

CDR3aa: CASIPPGNGETQYF
CDR3nt: TGTGCCAGCATCCCCCCGGGGAACGGAGAGACCCAGTACTTC
abundance: few
v_gene: TRBV7-6
d_gene: .
len: 14
j_gene: TRBJ2-5

CDR3aa: CASSFLTLQVLDEKLFF
CDR3nt: TGTGCCAGCAGCTTCCTAACCTTACAGGTGCTGGATGAAAAACTGTTTTTT
abundance: many
v_gene: TRBV7-9
d_gene: .
len: 17
j_gene: TRBJ1-4

CDR3aa: CASSLVPGAGEQFF
CDR3nt: TGTGCCAGCAGTTTAGTTCCGGGGGCGGGTGAGCAGTTCTTC
abundance: .
v_gene: TRBV12-3/TRBV12-4
d_gene: .
len: 14
j_gene: TRBJ2-1

CDR3aa: CASSTGGDGAAYEQYF
CDR3nt: TGTGCCAGCAGCACTGGGGGGGACGGGGCGGCATACGAGCAGTACTTC
abundance: many
v_gene: TRBV7-2
d_gene: TRBD2
len: 16
j_gene: TRBJ2-7

CDR3aa: CASSPGLAGDDEQFF
CDR3nt: TGTGCCAGCAGCCCGGGACTAGCGGGGGATGATGAGCAGTTCTTC
abundance: many
v_gene: TRBV7-6
d_gene: TRBD2
len: 15
j_gene: TRBJ2-1

CDR3aa: CATRGTEVYNEQFF
CDR3nt: TGTGCCACCAGGGGGACAGAGGTGTACAATGAGCAGTTCTTC
abundance: .
v_gene: TRBV15
d_gene: TRBD1
len: 14
j_gene: TRBJ2-1

CDR3aa: CSARDLSGAHTDTQYF
CDR3nt: TGCAGTGCTAGAGATCTCAGCGGGGCACACACAGATACGCAGTATTTT
abundance: .
v_gene: TRBV20-1
d_gene: TRBD2
len: 16
j_gene: TRBJ2-3

CDR3aa: CSATSTAPSYEQYF
CDR3nt: TGCAGTGCTACGTCAACAGCACCCTCCTACGAGCAGTACTTC
abundance: .
v_gene: TRBV20-1
d_gene: .
len: 14
j_gene: TRBJ2-7

CDR3aa: CASIYLVRDKPTGELFF
CDR3nt: TGTGCCAGCATCTATCTTGTCCGGGACAAACCCACCGGGGAGCTGTTTTTT
abundance: .
v_gene: TRBV7-9
d_gene: .
len: 17
j_gene: TRBJ2-2

CDR3aa: CASSVQSGVNTDTQYF
CDR3nt: TGTGCCAGCAGCGTACAGAGCGGGGTTAACACAGATACGCAGTATTTT
abundance: .
v_gene: TRBV9
d_gene: TRBD2
len: 16
j_gene: TRBJ2-3

CDR3aa: CASSLPGGNTGELFF
CDR3nt: TGTGCCAGCAGCTTACCCGGGGGAAACACCGGGGAGCTGTTTTTT
abundance: few
v_gene: TRBV11-2
d_gene: .
len: 15
j_gene: TRBJ2-2

CDR3aa: CASSQHRTTQETQYF
CDR3nt: TGTGCCAGCAGCCAACATCGAACGACACAAGAGACCCAGTACTTC
abundance: .
v_gene: TRBV14
d_gene: .
len: 15
j_gene: TRBJ2-5

CDR3aa: CASSEVAEYPRNTIYF
CDR3nt: TGTGCCAGCAGTGAAGTTGCAGAGTACCCAAGAAACACCATATATTTT
abundance: .
v_gene: TRBV6-1
d_gene: .
len: 16
j_gene: TRBJ1-3

CDR3aa: CASTPSGTAYGYTF
CDR3nt: TGTGCCAGCACTCCCTCCGGGACAGCCTATGGCTACACCTTC
abundance: few
v_gene: TRBV27
d_gene: TRBD1
len: 14
j_gene: TRBJ1-2

CDR3aa: CASSVKQGASNQPQHF
CDR3nt: TGTGCCAGCAGCGTGAAACAGGGGGCAAGCAATCAGCCCCAGCATTTT
abundance: few
v_gene: TRBV5-6
d_gene: TRBD1
len: 16
j_gene: TRBJ1-5

CDR3aa: CASGYGRQGAGELFF
CDR3nt: TGTGCCAGCGGTTACGGGAGACAGGGCGCTGGGGAGCTGTTTTTT
abundance: .
v_gene: TRBV6-5
d_gene: .
len: 15
j_gene: TRBJ2-2

CDR3aa: CASSAGTGAFDEQFF
CDR3nt: TGTGCCAGCAGCGCCGGGACAGGGGCGTTCGATGAGCAGTTCTTC
abundance: .
v_gene: TRBV14
d_gene: TRBD1
len: 15
j_gene: TRBJ2-1